This T cell receptor beta chain originates from a study of blood T cell repertoires in COVID-19. At the level of the study: The United States, Italy and Spain supplied acute and convalescent COVID-19 samples. Sources were T cells, B-cell-depleted T cells, or PBMCs; the material itself was cDNA or gDNA.

CDR1 is SQVTM and CDR2 is ANQGSEA in the germline V gene. CDR3 length: 12 amino acids. With V trimmed by 7 bases and J by 3 bases, 5 bases remained unmatched. How the authors handled the data: Estimation of nucleated cell counts relied on the amplification of reference gene primers. The assay was immunoSEQ multiplex PCR, and TCRdb's table has in-frame clones only and misses some. Clonal size and the V and J genes are those of that table, whereas D and trimming came from the DNA. Of approximately 150,000 clones detected, approximately 86% appear once; the ten largest clones hold over 0.75%. In this sample, this clone turned up a few times.

The source of this sequence is a woman aged 45-59 years with acute or convalescent COVID-19. The rearrangement joins TRBV29-1 to TRBJ2-7; 8 bases fit TRBD2. The sequenced sample consisted of peripheral blood. CDR3: CSGGLGDYEQYF. The CDR3 coding sequence is TGCAGCGGGGGACTAGGCGACTACGAGCAGTACTTC.